This record concerns one T cell receptor beta chain sequence. Its specificity is unknown. The entry originates in a study of T cell responses to AZD1222 COVID-19 vaccine. TCRdb's copy holds only in-frame clones and misses some; the assay was immunoSEQ multiplex PCR. The table records tens of thousands of clones, 92% of them present only once. Overall study findings and caveats: Vaccine-related CD4 TCRs covered spike, predominating at 160-218 and 743-854.

The sequenced sample was peripheral blood, obtained 28 days after the second AZD1222 dose. This sequence was found in an adult who received the AZD1222 COVID-19 vaccine.

The CDR3 is CAIPEGVSGNTIYF. In DNA form, the CDR3 reads TGTGCCATCCCCGAGGGGGTCTCTGGAAACACCATATATTTT. The chain employs TRBV6-5 and TRBJ1-3, with D perhaps TRBD1 (6 bases). V was trimmed by 10 bases and J by 0 bases, leaving 13 bases between them. This CDR3 comprises 14 residues. CDR1 is MNHEY, CDR2 SVGAGI, per germline.